This TCR beta chain was identified in a study of T-cell reconstitution after alpha-beta-depleted transplantation in children. This clonotype was counted between two and nine times. Library preparation (for TCRbeta) was performed with unique molecular identifiers. TCRdb re-analysed the PCR reads in MiXCR, keeping a single row per CDR3 protein. The sample holds 500,000 or so distinct CDR3 sequences; over 25% are singletons and the top ten take 2% to 2.5%. This CDR3 is built from 13 residues. In germline, CDR1 is DFQATT, CDR2 SNEGSKA (reference sequence). Deletions cut 3 bases from V and 2 bases from J, with 10 bases between.

The chain has TRBV20-1 and TRBJ1-1; perhaps TRBD1 as D (5 bases). This sequence originates from a human donor who donated a stem cell graft to a child with aplastic anemia. Sequencing was performed on PBMCs from the stem cell graft donor, taken from the stem cell graft. The CDR3 loop is CSASWGTNTEAFF. In DNA form, the CDR3 reads TGCAGTGCTAGTTGGGGCACTAACACTGAAGCTTTCTTT.